The rows below give T cell receptor beta chains drawn from one sample of a study of CD8 T cells in Susac syndrome. TCRdb reanalysed the immunoSEQ multiplex PCR reads using MiXCR and keeps one entry per CDR3 protein. The sample yields roughly 80,000 distinct CDR3 sequences, around 94% seen once. The sequencing sample was made of CD8+ T cells from PBMCs. Receptor source: a human donor in good health. The CDR3 runs from the conserved cysteine through the conserved F or W. The D gene is left open where the match is weak. Clone size appears in some rows only: once, few, many, or a class for an expanded clone.

NA	TRBV15	TRBD1	TRBJ2-1	CATSWRTGFNNEQFF	TGTGCCACCAGCTGGCGGACAGGATTCAACAATGAGCAGTTCTTC
few	TRBV7-9	NA	TRBJ2-7	CASSPGYEQYF	TGTGCCAGCAGCCCGGGGTACGAGCAGTACTTC
NA	TRBV27	NA	TRBJ1-1	CASSLATGMNTEAFF	TGTGCCAGCAGTTTGGCAACAGGGATGAACACTGAAGCTTTCTTT
NA	TRBV29-1	NA	TRBJ2-5	CSVEDLYSRVETQYF	TGCAGCGTTGAAGATCTTTACTCCCGTGTGGAGACCCAGTACTTC
NA	TRBV12-3/TRBV12-4	NA	TRBJ1-2	CASSPGTVYGYTF	TGTGCCAGCAGTCCCGGGACGGTCTATGGCTACACCTTC
NA	TRBV20-1	NA	TRBJ1-1	CSASTGTNTEAFF	TGCAGTGCTAGCACAGGGACGAACACTGAAGCTTTCTTT
NA	TRBV7-9	NA	TRBJ2-1	CASSFGPNEQFF	TGTGCCAGCAGCTTCGGTCCCAATGAGCAGTTCTTC
NA	TRBV24-1	TRBD1	TRBJ2-7	CATSDPDRGAYEQYF	TGTGCCACCAGTGATCCTGACAGGGGGGCCTACGAGCAGTACTTC
NA	TRBV5-6	NA	TRBJ1-1	CASSLWRNTEAFF	TGTGCCAGCAGCTTGTGGAGAAACACTGAAGCTTTCTTT
NA	TRBV29-1	NA	TRBJ2-7	CSVRTGSTYEQYF	TGCAGCGTCCGAACAGGGTCAACCTACGAGCAGTACTTC
once	TRBV19	NA	TRBJ2-7	CASTGQGFYEQYF	TGTGCCAGTACTGGGCAGGGTTTCTACGAGCAGTACTTC
NA	TRBV4-3	NA	TRBJ2-3	CASSQATGAGTDTQYF	TGCGCCAGCAGCCAAGCCACGGGGGCGGGGACAGATACGCAGTATTTT
NA	TRBV29-1	TRBD2	TRBJ2-1	CSVEGSAGRYNEQFF	TGCAGCGTTGAAGGTTCAGCGGGGCGGTACAATGAGCAGTTCTTC
NA	TRBV20-1	NA	TRBJ2-5	CSAKAGGGQETQYF	TGCAGTGCTAAGGCAGGGGGGGGACAAGAGACCCAGTACTTC
NA	TRBV4-3	NA	TRBJ1-5	CASSQDSRVYNQPQHF	TGCGCCAGCAGCCAAGATTCCAGGGTCTACAATCAGCCCCAGCATTTT
NA	TRBV24-1	TRBD1	TRBJ2-5	CATSDFDRGTYETQYF	TGTGCCACCAGTGACTTTGACAGGGGCACCTACGAGACCCAGTACTTC
NA	TRBV27	NA	TRBJ1-1	CASSQLNTEAFF	TGTGCCAGCAGTCAACTGAACACTGAAGCTTTCTTT
NA	TRBV4-1	NA	TRBJ2-4	CASSQVLRQGEAKNIQYF	TGCGCCAGCAGCCAAGTACTACGGCAGGGAGAAGCCAAAAACATTCAGTACTTC
few	TRBV6-5	TRBD1	TRBJ2-5	CASSYSTGVQETQYF	TGTGCCAGCAGTTACTCTACAGGGGTCCAAGAGACCCAGTACTTC
NA	TRBV4-1	TRBD2	TRBJ2-1	CASRVLAGGNEQFF	TGCGCCAGCAGGGTCCTAGCGGGAGGCAATGAGCAGTTCTTC
NA	TRBV7-9	TRBD1	TRBJ2-2	CASSGRTGDLGTGELFF	TGTGCCAGCAGCGGACGGACAGGGGACTTAGGCACCGGGGAGCTGTTTTTT
NA	TRBV13	TRBD2	TRBJ2-1	CASSHDESGSLSSYNEQFF	TGTGCCAGCAGCCACGACGAGAGCGGGAGCCTTAGCTCCTACAATGAGCAGTTCTTC
NA	TRBV9	NA	TRBJ2-1	CASSVDINEQFF	TGTGCCAGCAGCGTAGACATCAATGAGCAGTTCTTC
NA	TRBV6-2/TRBV6-3	TRBD1	TRBJ1-2	CATDGTGIDYTF	TGTGCCACCGACGGGACAGGGATCGACTACACCTTC
NA	TRBV29-1	NA	TRBJ2-7	CSARGNEQYF	TGCAGCGCCCGGGGGAACGAGCAGTACTTC
NA	TRBV7-2	NA	TRBJ1-1	CASSLARLTDEAFF	TGTGCCAGCAGCTTAGCGCGCCTGACGGATGAAGCTTTCTTT
NA	TRBV11-2	NA	TRBJ1-4	CASSSLRQEKGREKLFF	TGTGCCAGCAGCAGCCTGAGACAGGAAAAGGGGAGGGAAAAACTGTTTTTT
NA	TRBV4-3	TRBD1	TRBJ1-2	CASSHDRGDYGYTF	TGCGCCAGCAGCCACGACAGGGGTGACTATGGCTACACCTTC
NA	TRBV20-1	TRBD2	TRBJ2-1	CSARSGAGGSYNEQFF	TGCAGTGCTAGATCCGGAGCGGGGGGCTCCTACAATGAGCAGTTCTTC
NA	TRBV12-3/TRBV12-4	NA	TRBJ1-5	CASSTRDFQPQHF	TGTGCCAGCAGTACGCGGGACTTTCAGCCCCAGCATTTT
NA	TRBV25-1	TRBD1	TRBJ1-2	CASSQTGENYGYTF	TGTGCCAGCTCCCAGACAGGGGAGAACTATGGCTACACCTTC
once	TRBV4-3	NA	TRBJ2-1	CASSHASGNEQFF	TGCGCCAGCAGCCACGCATCGGGGAATGAGCAGTTCTTC
NA	TRBV19	TRBD1	TRBJ2-3	CASSIHRGRDTQYF	TGTGCCAGTAGTATCCACAGGGGGCGAGATACGCAGTATTTT
NA	TRBV19	TRBD1	TRBJ1-1	CASSAEGQRNTEAFF	TGTGCCAGTAGTGCCGAGGGACAGAGAAACACTGAAGCTTTCTTT
NA	TRBV24-1	NA	TRBJ2-3	CATSDLRNRDTQYF	TGTGCCACCAGTGATTTGCGTAATCGGGATACGCAGTATTTT
NA	TRBV29-1	NA	TRBJ1-1	CSAPWGNTEAFF	TGCAGCGCCCCGTGGGGGAACACTGAAGCTTTCTTT
NA	TRBV24-1	TRBD1	TRBJ2-5	CATSDPPRTGQETQYF	TGTGCCACCAGTGATCCACCGCGGACAGGCCAAGAGACCCAGTACTTC
NA	TRBV27	TRBD1	TRBJ1-2	CASSSSGTGIGGYTF	TGTGCCAGCAGTTCCTCCGGGACAGGGATTGGTGGCTACACCTTC
NA	TRBV6-2/TRBV6-3	NA	TRBJ2-3	CASSVRLADTQYF	TGTGCCAGCAGTGTGAGGCTTGCAGATACGCAGTATTTT
NA	TRBV20-1	NA	TRBJ1-4	CSARAKEANEKLFF	TGCAGTGCTAGAGCGAAGGAAGCTAATGAAAAACTGTTTTTT
NA	TRBV5-6	TRBD2	TRBJ2-2	CASSLGTSAELFF	TGTGCCAGCAGCTTGGGGACTAGCGCAGAGCTGTTTTTT
once	TRBV6-5	NA	TRBJ2-1	CASSYRVPQTAVIYNEQFF	TGTGCCAGCAGTTACCGCGTTCCCCAGACGGCCGTGATTTACAATGAGCAGTTCTTC
NA	TRBV12-3/TRBV12-4	NA	TRBJ2-2	CASSLDPPGPGELFF	TGTGCCAGCAGTTTAGATCCTCCGGGACCCGGGGAGCTGTTTTTT
NA	TRBV28	TRBD2	TRBJ2-1	CASSPESGRPGDEQFF	TGTGCCAGCAGTCCAGAGAGCGGGAGACCAGGCGATGAGCAGTTCTTC
NA	TRBV11-1	NA	TRBJ2-2	CASSQQSAGGELFF	TGTGCCAGCAGCCAACAATCGGCGGGCGGGGAGCTGTTTTTT
NA	TRBV5-4	NA	TRBJ2-7	CASSSQRGGEQYF	TGTGCCAGCAGCTCCCAGAGGGGGGGTGAGCAGTACTTC
NA	TRBV5-1	NA	TRBJ1-2	CASSLAGGGTYGYTF	TGCGCCAGCAGCTTGGCCGGCGGGGGAACCTATGGCTACACCTTC
NA	TRBV2	NA	TRBJ1-4	CASIGPIKLFF	TGTGCCAGCATTGGGCCGATCAAACTGTTTTTT
NA	TRBV12-2	NA	TRBJ1-6	CASRLESGDNSPLHF	TGTGCAAGTCGCTTAGAGTCAGGGGATAATTCACCCCTCCACTTT
once	TRBV10-2	NA	TRBJ2-1	CASSEMLPPDEQFF	TGCGCCAGCAGTGAGATGCTGCCACCGGATGAGCAGTTCTTC